This T cell receptor beta chain was sequenced during a study of shared clonotypes between healthy human individuals. Assay used: immunoSEQ multiplex PCR; TCRdb lists only in-frame clones, some missing. This sample carries more than 1.2 million clones, approximately 98.5% of them seen once, and the ten largest clones take approximately 0.4%. Trimming stripped 2 bases from V and 5 bases from J, with 10 bases between. Germline CDR1 is WNHNN and CDR2 is SYGVQD (reference sequence). This CDR3 is built from 13 residues. The source is a man aged 30 to 45 in good health. Sample: naive CD4+ T cells sorted from blood. The subset denotes: CD45RA+ positively selected. The gene calls are TRBV10-1 and TRBJ2-7; a possible D gene is TRBD2 (5 bases). The CDR3 nucleotides read TGCGCCAGCAGTGAGGGGGAGCACCACGAGCAGTACTTC. Residues: CASSEGEHHEQYF.